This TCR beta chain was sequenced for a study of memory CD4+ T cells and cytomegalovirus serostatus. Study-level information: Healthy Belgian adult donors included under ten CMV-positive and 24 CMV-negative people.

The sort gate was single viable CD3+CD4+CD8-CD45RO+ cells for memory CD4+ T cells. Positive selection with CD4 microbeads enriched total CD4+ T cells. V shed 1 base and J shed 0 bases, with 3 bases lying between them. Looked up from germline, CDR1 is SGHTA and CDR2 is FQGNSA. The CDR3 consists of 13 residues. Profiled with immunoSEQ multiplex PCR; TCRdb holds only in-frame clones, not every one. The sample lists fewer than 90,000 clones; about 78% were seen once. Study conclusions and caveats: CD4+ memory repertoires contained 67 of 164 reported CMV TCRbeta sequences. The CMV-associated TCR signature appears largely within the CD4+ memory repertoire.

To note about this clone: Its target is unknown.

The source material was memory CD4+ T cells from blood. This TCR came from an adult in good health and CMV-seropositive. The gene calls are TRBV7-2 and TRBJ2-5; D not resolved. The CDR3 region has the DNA TGTGCCAGCAGCTTAGGACACCAAGAGACCCAGTACTTC. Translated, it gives CASSLGHQETQYF.